The rows below give T cell receptor beta chains drawn from one sample of a study of T-cell memory formation after mild COVID-19. TCRdb fed the 5' RACE reads into MiXCR, producing one record per CDR3 protein. The sample includes 110,000 or so distinct CDR3 sequences, about 20% of them seen just once. Sequenced sample: PBMCs or a T cell subset sorted from them (not recorded which). The source is a man aged 18 to 30 who had mild COVID-19 (a few samples of this study predate the infection). Cell type and time point are not known. Each CDR3 is given with its conserved first and last residue. The D gene is left open where the match is weak. Size tells how often a clone was seen (once, few, many) or the class of an expanded clone, and some rows leave it out.

few	TRBV7-2	TRBD1	TRBJ1-1	CASGMTGGSPEAFF	TGTGCCAGCGGCATGACAGGGGGCTCCCCTGAAGCTTTCTTT
-	TRBV28	TRBD1	TRBJ2-2	CASSHGTGGSGELFF	TGTGCCAGCAGTCACGGGACAGGGGGTTCGGGGGAGCTGTTTTTT
-	TRBV6-5	TRBD1	TRBJ2-6	CASSYGTGFSGANVLTF	TGTGCCAGCAGTTATGGGACAGGGTTCTCTGGGGCCAACGTCCTGACTTTC
few	TRBV25-1	-	TRBJ1-1	CASSSPVLNTEAFF	TGTGCCAGCAGTAGTCCGGTACTGAACACTGAAGCTTTCTTT
many	TRBV29-1	-	TRBJ2-5	CSVFGDQETQYF	TGCAGCGTCTTCGGGGATCAAGAGACCCAGTACTTC
many	TRBV20-1	-	TRBJ1-2	CSARKLEVGDYGYTF	TGCAGTGCTAGAAAATTGGAGGTGGGGGACTATGGCTACACCTTC
few	TRBV29-1	-	TRBJ2-2	CSARGYTGELFF	TGCAGCGCTCGGGGTTACACCGGGGAGCTGTTTTTT
-	TRBV27	TRBD1	TRBJ1-2	CASSSEPGQHYGYTF	TGTGCCAGCAGTTCGGAACCGGGACAGCACTATGGCTACACCTTC
few	TRBV28	-	TRBJ2-1	CASSLYELSSYNEQFF	TGTGCCAGCAGTTTATACGAGTTAAGCTCCTACAATGAGCAGTTCTTC
-	TRBV10-3	TRBD1	TRBJ2-5	CAIRRDRQETQYF	TGTGCCATCAGAAGGGACAGGCAAGAGACCCAGTACTTC
-	TRBV7-6	-	TRBJ2-7	CASRNLGEQYF	TGTGCCAGCCGCAACCTTGGCGAGCAGTACTTC
-	TRBV4-3	-	TRBJ2-5	CASSQRGETQYF	TGCGCCAGCAGCCAGAGGGGAGAGACCCAGTACTTC
-	TRBV20-1	TRBD2	TRBJ2-1	CRGDLPSYNEQFF	TGCCGGGGGGACCTGCCCTCCTACAATGAGCAGTTCTTC
few	TRBV4-3	-	TRBJ2-1	CASSQAMDRTYNEQFF	TGCGCCAGCAGCCAAGCCATGGACAGAACCTACAATGAGCAGTTCTTC
few	TRBV2	-	TRBJ1-2	CASPREGYTF	TGTGCCAGCCCGAGGGAGGGCTACACCTTC
-	TRBV20-1	-	TRBJ2-2	CSARDRSWGRNTGELFF	TGCAGTGCTAGAGATAGATCTTGGGGGCGGAACACCGGGGAGCTGTTTTTT
-	TRBV2	-	TRBJ2-3	CASMKARGHTDTQYF	TGTGCCAGCATGAAAGCCAGGGGACACACAGATACGCAGTATTTT
-	TRBV5-1	-	TRBJ2-7	CASRPTVSYEQYF	TGCGCCAGCAGACCGACAGTCTCCTACGAGCAGTACTTC
-	TRBV12-3/TRBV12-4	-	TRBJ1-5	CASSFGQSNQPQHF	TGTGCCAGCAGTTTTGGGCAGAGCAATCAGCCCCAGCATTTT
few	TRBV6-5	TRBD1	TRBJ1-4	CASSWGQGGEKLFF	TGTGCCAGCAGCTGGGGACAGGGTGGTGAAAAACTGTTTTTT
many	TRBV6-5	-	TRBJ2-2	CASSYLVDTGELFF	TGTGCCAGCAGTTACCTGGTCGACACCGGGGAGCTGTTTTTT
-	TRBV15	TRBD2	TRBJ2-1	CATGGTSGGSEQFF	TGTGCCACCGGGGGGACTAGCGGGGGAAGTGAGCAGTTCTTC
-	TRBV7-9	-	TRBJ1-1	CASSLVGVNTEAFF	TGTGCCAGCAGCTTAGTAGGGGTCAACACTGAAGCTTTCTTT
-	TRBV9	-	TRBJ2-1	CASSAPDYNEQFF	TGTGCCAGCAGCGCACCTGACTACAATGAGCAGTTCTTC
few	TRBV12-3/TRBV12-4	-	TRBJ2-1	CASRGYEQFF	TGTGCCAGCCGGGGTTACGAGCAGTTCTTC
few	TRBV5-1	-	TRBJ2-2	CASSRRTGRNTGELFF	TGCGCCAGCAGCCGTCGCACAGGGCGGAATACCGGGGAGCTGTTTTTT
-	TRBV7-9	-	TRBJ1-2	CASSPSWTEPNYGYTF	TGTGCCAGCAGCCCTAGTTGGACAGAGCCTAACTATGGCTACACCTTC
few	TRBV5-1	TRBD2	TRBJ2-3	CASSLAERGEADTQYF	TGCGCCAGCAGCTTGGCTGAGCGGGGGGAGGCAGATACGCAGTATTTT
few	TRBV6-4	-	TRBJ2-1	CASSDRRGGNEQFF	TGTGCCAGCAGTGACCGGAGGGGCGGGAATGAGCAGTTCTTC
few	TRBV10-3	-	TRBJ2-7	CAISDASEQYF	TGTGCCATCAGTGACGCGTCCGAGCAGTACTTC
-	TRBV5-6	-	TRBJ2-5	CASRTEGETQYF	TGTGCCAGCAGAACAGAGGGAGAGACCCAGTACTTC
few	TRBV11-2	-	TRBJ2-5	CASSLEVRLETQYF	TGTGCCAGCAGCTTAGAAGTTCGGCTGGAGACCCAGTACTTC
-	TRBV7-9	TRBD1	TRBJ1-2	CASGSQDRPDGYGYTF	TGTGCCAGCGGCTCCCAGGACAGGCCCGACGGGTATGGCTACACCTTC
few	TRBV20-1	TRBD2	TRBJ2-1	CSADPGLAHNEQFF	TGCAGTGCTGACCCGGGACTAGCCCACAATGAGCAGTTCTTC
-	TRBV7-2	TRBD2	TRBJ2-5	CASSLRLAGAQETQYF	TGTGCCAGCAGCTTAAGGCTAGCGGGGGCCCAAGAGACCCAGTACTTC
-	TRBV9	-	TRBJ2-2	CASSVGSGIGELFF	TGTGCCAGCAGCGTAGGTAGCGGTATCGGGGAGCTGTTTTTT
few	TRBV11-2	TRBD2	TRBJ2-3	CASSPRTSGRDTQYF	TGTGCCAGCAGCCCGCGGACTAGCGGGCGGGATACGCAGTATTTT
-	TRBV12-3/TRBV12-4	-	TRBJ2-5	CASSWEEETQYF	TGTGCCAGCAGTTGGGAAGAGGAGACCCAGTACTTC
-	TRBV4-1	-	TRBJ2-7	CASSQVATDGTYEQYF	TGCGCCAGCAGCCAAGTTGCTACCGACGGTACCTACGAGCAGTACTTC
-	TRBV7-8	TRBD1	TRBJ1-1	CASSLGRGALENTEAFF	TGTGCCAGCAGCTTAGGCAGGGGGGCCCTAGAGAACACTGAAGCTTTCTTT
-	TRBV12-3/TRBV12-4	TRBD2	TRBJ2-5	CASSGTSGEEETQYF	TGTGCCAGCAGCGGGACTAGCGGGGAGGAAGAGACCCAGTACTTC
-	TRBV7-9	-	TRBJ2-5	CASSFPGASGASLRGETQYF	TGTGCCAGCAGCTTCCCAGGTGCATCCGGGGCATCGCTTAGGGGAGAGACCCAGTACTTC
-	TRBV7-9	-	TRBJ2-3	CASSPWRSTDTQYF	TGTGCCAGCAGCCCCTGGCGCAGCACAGATACGCAGTATTTT
-	TRBV7-9	-	TRBJ2-7	CASSLGGVEQYF	TGTGCCAGCAGCTTGGGCGGGGTCGAGCAGTACTTC
-	TRBV12-3/TRBV12-4	TRBD1	TRBJ1-1	CASSQGQGRTEAFF	TGTGCCAGCAGTCAAGGACAGGGGCGAACTGAAGCTTTCTTT
few	TRBV4-3	TRBD2	TRBJ2-1	CASSQGTSPSSYNEQFF	TGCGCCAGCAGCCAAGGGACTAGCCCGAGCTCCTACAATGAGCAGTTCTTC
-	TRBV7-7	TRBD1	TRBJ2-3	CASSLSAGTGGPYPTDTQYF	TGTGCTAGCAGCTTGTCCGCCGGGACAGGGGGACCCTACCCCACAGATACGCAGTATTTT
-	TRBV29-1	-	TRBJ1-4	CSVGQWEKLFF	TGCAGCGTGGGACAATGGGAAAAACTGTTTTTT
-	TRBV7-9	TRBD2	TRBJ2-3	CASSFASGGTDTQYF	TGTGCCAGCAGCTTCGCTAGCGGGGGCACAGATACGCAGTATTTT
-	TRBV7-9	TRBD1	TRBJ2-7	CASSSQQGYEQYF	TGTGCCAGCAGCTCCCAACAGGGGTACGAGCAGTACTTC
-	TRBV4-1	-	TRBJ1-2	CASSHGGSCTF	TGCGCCAGCAGCCATGGAGGGTCTTGCACCTTC
-	TRBV14	-	TRBJ2-7	CASSPYREGSYEQYF	TGTGCCAGCAGCCCTTACAGGGAGGGGTCATACGAGCAGTACTTC